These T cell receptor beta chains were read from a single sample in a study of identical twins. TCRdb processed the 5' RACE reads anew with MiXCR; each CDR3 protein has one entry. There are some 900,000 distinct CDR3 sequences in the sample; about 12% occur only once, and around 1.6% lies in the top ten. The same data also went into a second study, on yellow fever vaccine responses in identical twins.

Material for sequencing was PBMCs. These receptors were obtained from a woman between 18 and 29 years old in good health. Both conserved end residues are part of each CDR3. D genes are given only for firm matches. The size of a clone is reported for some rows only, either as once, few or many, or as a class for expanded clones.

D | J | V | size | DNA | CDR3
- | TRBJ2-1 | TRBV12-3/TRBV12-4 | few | TGTGCCAGCAGCTCAATCGGGCACCCCTACAATGAGCAGTTCTTC | CASSSIGHPYNEQFF
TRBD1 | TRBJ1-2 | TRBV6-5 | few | TGTGCCAGCAGTTACTCGCTGCCCCCACAGGGGGCTGGCGGCTACACCTTC | CASSYSLPPQGAGGYTF
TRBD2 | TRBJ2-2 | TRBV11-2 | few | TGTGCCAGCAGCCCCAGCGGGAGCATCACCGGGGAGCTGTTTTTT | CASSPSGSITGELFF
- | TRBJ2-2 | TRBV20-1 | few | TGCAGTGCTAGAGAAAGCATCACCGGGGAGCTGTTTTTT | CSARESITGELFF
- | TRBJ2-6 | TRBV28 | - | TGTGCCAGCAGTTTTACTGGGGGGCCCCTCTCTGGGGCCAACGTCCTGACTTTC | CASSFTGGPLSGANVLTF
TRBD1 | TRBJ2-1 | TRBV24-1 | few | TGTGCCACCAGTGATTTGCGGGACAGGGCCCCTGTAGGGCAGTTCTTC | CATSDLRDRAPVGQFF
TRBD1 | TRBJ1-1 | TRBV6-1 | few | TGTGCCAGCAGACCAACAGGGGCCCTGAACACTGAAGCTTTCTTT | CASRPTGALNTEAFF
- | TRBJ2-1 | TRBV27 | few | TGTGCCAGCAGGAATAGCCCAATTTACAATGAGCAGTTCTTC | CASRNSPIYNEQFF
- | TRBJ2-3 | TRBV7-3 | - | TGTGCCAGCAGCTCCCCTACCGCGGATACGCAGTATTTT | CASSSPTADTQYF
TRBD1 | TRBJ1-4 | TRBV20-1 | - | TGCAGTGCCGAAACAGGGGCAACTAATGAAAAACTGTTTTTT | CSAETGATNEKLFF
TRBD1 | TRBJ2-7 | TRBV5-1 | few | TGCGCCAGCAGCTCCCCGGGACAGGGAACCTACGAGCAGTACTTC | CASSSPGQGTYEQYF
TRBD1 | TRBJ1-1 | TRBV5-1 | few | TGCGCCAGCAGCTCAGGACAGGGGAGAGCTTTCTTT | CASSSGQGRAFF
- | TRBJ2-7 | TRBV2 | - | TGTGCCAGCTCGGTCTACACTTTCGAGCAGTACTTC | CASSVYTFEQYF
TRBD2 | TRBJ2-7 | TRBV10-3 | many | TGTGCCATCAGTGAATATAGCGGGGAAAGTGCCTACGAGCAGTACTTC | CAISEYSGESAYEQYF
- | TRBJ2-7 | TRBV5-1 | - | TGCGCCAGCAGCCCCCTGGGTAGCTCTATCTACGAGCAGTACTTC | CASSPLGSSIYEQYF
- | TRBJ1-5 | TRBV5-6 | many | TGTGCCAGCAGCTTGATGGGGGCGAGCAATCAGCCCCAGCATTTT | CASSLMGASNQPQHF
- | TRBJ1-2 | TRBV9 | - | TGTGCCAGCAGCGTAAACGAGCTGCGGGGCTACACCTTC | CASSVNELRGYTF
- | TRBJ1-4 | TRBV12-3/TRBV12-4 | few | TGTGCCAGCAGTCCTTCTTCAGGAATTGAAAAACTGTTTTTT | CASSPSSGIEKLFF
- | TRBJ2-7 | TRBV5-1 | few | TGCGCCAGCAGCTTGGATGTCGGCGCCTACGAGCAGTACTTC | CASSLDVGAYEQYF
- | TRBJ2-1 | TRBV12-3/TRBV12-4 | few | TGTGCCAGCAGTTATCAGGGGGGTTCTTACAATGAGCAGTTCTTC | CASSYQGGSYNEQFF
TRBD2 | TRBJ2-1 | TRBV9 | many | TGTGCCAGCAGCGTAGTGGGGGGGAGCACTTACAATGAGCAGTTCTTC | CASSVVGGSTYNEQFF
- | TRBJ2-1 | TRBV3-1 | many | TGTGCCAGCAGCCAAGCGGACGGGAGATCCTACAATGAGCAGTTCTTC | CASSQADGRSYNEQFF
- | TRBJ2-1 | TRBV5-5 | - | TGTGCCAGCAGCACAACTAACAGGCCTAATGAGCAGTTCTTC | CASSTTNRPNEQFF
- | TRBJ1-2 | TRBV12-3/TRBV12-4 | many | TGTGCCAGCAGTAGTCTTTCCTCAGGGTACCGCTATGGCTACACCTTC | CASSSLSSGYRYGYTF
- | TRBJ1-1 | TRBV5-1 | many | TGCGCCAGCAGTCCAATCGTGAACACTGAAGCTTTCTTT | CASSPIVNTEAFF
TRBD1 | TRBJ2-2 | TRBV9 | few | TGTGCCAGCAGCGACCCTCGACAGGGGGCGGTCACCGGGGAGCTGTTTTTT | CASSDPRQGAVTGELFF
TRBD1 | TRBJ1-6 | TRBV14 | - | TGTGCCAGCAGCGACAGGGGTACCTCACCCCTCCACTTT | CASSDRGTSPLHF
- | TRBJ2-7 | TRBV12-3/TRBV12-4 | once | TGTGCCAGCGCTTTCGGGGCAGACTACGAGCAGTACTTC | CASAFGADYEQYF
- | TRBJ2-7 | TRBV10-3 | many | TGTGCCATCAGTGAGGGGTGGCCCCCTACGCAGTACTTC | CAISEGWPPTQYF
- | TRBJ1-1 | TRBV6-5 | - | TGTGCCAGCAGTTACAACGGCAAGAACACTGAAGCTTTCTTT | CASSYNGKNTEAFF
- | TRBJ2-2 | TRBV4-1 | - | TGCGCCAGCAGCCACCGACTGGGCGCGGGGTGGCTCACCGGGGAGCTGTTTTTT | CASSHRLGAGWLTGELFF
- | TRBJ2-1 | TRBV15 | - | TGTGCCACCAGCAGAGTAATGATAGGGAATTATTTCTTC | CATSRVMIGNYFF
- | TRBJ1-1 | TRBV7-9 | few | TGTGCCAGCAGCTTACGGGAGATTAACACTGAAGCTTTCTTT | CASSLREINTEAFF
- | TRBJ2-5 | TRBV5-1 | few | TGCGCCAGCAGCTCCTTACCGACAGGTTCCCAAGAGACCCAGTACTTC | CASSSLPTGSQETQYF
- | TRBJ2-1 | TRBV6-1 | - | TGTGCCAGCAGAGTTATAGCCAGCTACAATGAGCAGTTCTTC | CASRVIASYNEQFF
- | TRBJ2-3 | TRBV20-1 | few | TGCAGTGCTAGAGATCATGGGAGGCTGGATACGCAGTATTTT | CSARDHGRLDTQYF
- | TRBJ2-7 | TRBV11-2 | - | TGTGCCAGCAGCAAGATCCCGGGGGCATCGGGAGGAGAGCAGTACTTC | CASSKIPGASGGEQYF
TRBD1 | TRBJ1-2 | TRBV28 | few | TGTGCCAGCAGTCTCCGGGACAGAGCTACCTATGGCTACACCTTC | CASSLRDRATYGYTF
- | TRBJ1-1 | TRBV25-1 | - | TGTGCCAGCAGTGAATCCCTAACAGGGAGGACTGAAGCTTTCTTT | CASSESLTGRTEAFF
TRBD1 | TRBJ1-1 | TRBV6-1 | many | TGTGCCAGCAGGGGACAGGCCCCAGGAAACACTGAAGCTTTCTTT | CASRGQAPGNTEAFF
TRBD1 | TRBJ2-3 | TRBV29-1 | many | TGCAGCCTGGGGGGACAGGGTCCCACAGATACGCAGTATTTT | CSLGGQGPTDTQYF
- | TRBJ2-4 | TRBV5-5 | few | TGTGCCAGCAGCTTGGACGGGGGCCGTGTCAAAAACATTCAGTACTTC | CASSLDGGRVKNIQYF
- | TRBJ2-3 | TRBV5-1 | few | TGCGCCAGCAGCTTTGTCGGCGGTAGCACAGATACGCAGTATTTT | CASSFVGGSTDTQYF